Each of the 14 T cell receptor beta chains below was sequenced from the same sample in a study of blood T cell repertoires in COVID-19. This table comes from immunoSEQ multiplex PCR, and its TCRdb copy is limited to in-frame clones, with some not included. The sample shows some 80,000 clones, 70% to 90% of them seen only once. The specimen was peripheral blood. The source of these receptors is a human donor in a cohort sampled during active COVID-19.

The CDR3 reads CASSYAGTAVSGEQFF. The CDR3, as DNA: TGTGCCAGCAGTTACGCCGGGACTGCCGTGAGCGGTGAGCAGTTCTTC. This chain joins TRBV6-5 and TRBJ2-1; D might be TRBD2 (6 bases). The CDR3 length is 16 residues. CDR1 and CDR2 from the germline V gene are MNHEY and SVGAGI. Trimming removed 2 bases at V and 9 bases at J, with 20 bases between.

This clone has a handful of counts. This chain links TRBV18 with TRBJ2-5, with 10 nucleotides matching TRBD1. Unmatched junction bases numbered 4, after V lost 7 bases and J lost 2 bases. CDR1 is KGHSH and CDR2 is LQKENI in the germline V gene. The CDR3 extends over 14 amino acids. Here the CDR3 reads CASFRDRGQETQYF. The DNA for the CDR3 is TGTGCCAGCTTCCGGGACAGGGGACAAGAGACCCAGTACTTC.

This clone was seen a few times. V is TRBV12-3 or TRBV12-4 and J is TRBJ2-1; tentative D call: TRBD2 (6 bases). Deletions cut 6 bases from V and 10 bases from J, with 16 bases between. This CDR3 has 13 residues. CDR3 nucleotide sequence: TGTGCCAGCAGCATAAGCGGGCGGGCCGAGCAGTTCTTC. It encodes CASSISGRAEQFF.

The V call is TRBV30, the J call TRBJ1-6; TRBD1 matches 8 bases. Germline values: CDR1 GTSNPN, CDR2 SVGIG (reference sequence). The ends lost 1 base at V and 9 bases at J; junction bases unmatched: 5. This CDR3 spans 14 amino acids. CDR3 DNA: TGTGCCTGGAGTGGACAGGGGAAAGGTTCACCCCTCCACTTT. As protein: CAWSGQGKGSPLHF.

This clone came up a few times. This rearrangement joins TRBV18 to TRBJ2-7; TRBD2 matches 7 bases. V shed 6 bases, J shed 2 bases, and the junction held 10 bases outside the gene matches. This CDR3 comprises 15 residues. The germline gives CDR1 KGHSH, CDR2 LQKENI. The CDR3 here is CASSPPQAGPYEQYF. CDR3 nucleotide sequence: TGTGCCAGCTCCCCGCCACAAGCGGGACCCTACGAGCAGTACTTC.

The CDR3 DNA is TGTGCCAGCAGCTTGTCTCTTTCTGGAAACACCATATATTTT. Protein product: CASSLSLSGNTIYF. V and J are TRBV5-6 and TRBJ1-3; no firm D call. Germline V gene lookup returns CDR1 SGHDT and CDR2 YYEEEE. Trimming took 1 base from V and 1 from J, leaving 6 bases between them. The length of the CDR3 is 14 residues.

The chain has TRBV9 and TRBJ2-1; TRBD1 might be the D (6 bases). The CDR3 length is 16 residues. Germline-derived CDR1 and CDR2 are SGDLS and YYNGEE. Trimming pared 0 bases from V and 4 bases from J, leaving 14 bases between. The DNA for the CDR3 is TGTGCCAGCAGCGTAGGATCAGGGGCCTTATACAATGAGCAGTTCTTC. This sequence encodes CASSVGSGALYNEQFF.

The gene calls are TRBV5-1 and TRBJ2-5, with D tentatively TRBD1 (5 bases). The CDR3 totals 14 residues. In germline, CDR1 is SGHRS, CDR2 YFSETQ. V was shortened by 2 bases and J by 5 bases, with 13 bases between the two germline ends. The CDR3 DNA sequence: TGCGCCAGCAGCTTCAGTGGGGCGGTCGAGACCCAGTACTTC. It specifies CASSFSGAVETQYF.

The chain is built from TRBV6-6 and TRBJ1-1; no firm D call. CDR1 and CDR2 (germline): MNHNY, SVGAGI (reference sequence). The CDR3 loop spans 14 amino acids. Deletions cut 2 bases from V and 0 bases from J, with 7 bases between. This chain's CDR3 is CASSYGGVNTEAFF. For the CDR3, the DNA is TGTGCCAGCAGTTACGGCGGGGTGAACACTGAAGCTTTCTTT.

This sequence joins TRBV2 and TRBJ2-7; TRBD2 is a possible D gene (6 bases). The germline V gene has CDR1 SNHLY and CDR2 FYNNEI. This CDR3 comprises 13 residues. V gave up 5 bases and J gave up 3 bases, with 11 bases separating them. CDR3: CASSNSGGYEQYF. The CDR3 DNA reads TGTGCCAGCAGTAATTCCGGGGGCTACGAGCAGTACTTC.

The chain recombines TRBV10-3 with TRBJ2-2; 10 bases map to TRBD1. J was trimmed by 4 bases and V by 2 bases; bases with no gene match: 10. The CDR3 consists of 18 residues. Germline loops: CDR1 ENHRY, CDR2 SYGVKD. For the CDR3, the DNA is TGTGCCATCAGTGAGCGGGGACAGGGGCGAACAGTCACCGGGGAGCTGTTTTTT. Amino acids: CAISERGQGRTVTGELFF.

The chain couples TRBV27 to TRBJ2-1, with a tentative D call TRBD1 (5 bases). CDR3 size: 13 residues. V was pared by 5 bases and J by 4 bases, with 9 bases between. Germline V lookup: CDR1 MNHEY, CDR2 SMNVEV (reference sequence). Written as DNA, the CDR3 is TGTGCCAGCAGTCCACAGGTTTACAATGAGCAGTTCTTC. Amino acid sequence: CASSPQVYNEQFF.

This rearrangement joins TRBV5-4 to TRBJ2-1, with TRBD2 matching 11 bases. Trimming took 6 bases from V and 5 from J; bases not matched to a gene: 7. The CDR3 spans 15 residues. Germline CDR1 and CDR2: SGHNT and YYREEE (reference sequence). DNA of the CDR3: TGTGCCAGCAACAAGGGACTAGCGGAAAACAATGAGCAGTTCTTC. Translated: CASNKGLAENNEQFF.

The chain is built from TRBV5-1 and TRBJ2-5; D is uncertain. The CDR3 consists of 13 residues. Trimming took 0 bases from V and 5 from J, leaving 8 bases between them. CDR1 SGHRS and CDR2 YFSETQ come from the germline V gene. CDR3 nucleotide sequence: TGCGCCAGCAGCTTGGTGGCCGGGGAGACCCAGTACTTC. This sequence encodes CASSLVAGETQYF.